These 19 T cell receptor beta chains were all obtained from the same sample, sequenced in a study of TIL therapy for anti-PD-1-resistant metastatic lung cancer. Noted time point: pre-treatment sample, taken before nivolumab and TIL therapy. The tumor samples were excised metastases, mostly pleural nodules or supraclavicular lymph nodes. This was the immunoSEQ v3 assay. The assay was immunoSEQ multiplex PCR, and TCRdb's table has in-frame clones only and misses some. The sample shows 8,000 to 9,500 clones, roughly 80% of them seen only once. The material was tumor tissue, obtained at baseline. The source of these receptors is a person aged 25-85 years with non-small cell lung cancer.

This clone is a singleton in its sample. The V and J genes are TRBV11-2 and TRBJ2-2; D ambiguous. Germline V CDR1 and CDR2: SGHAT, FQNNGV. The CDR3 contains 15 residues. Trimming cost V 0 bases and J 4 bases, with 9 bases left between them. CDR3 coding DNA: TGTGCCAGCAGCTTAGACAGGACCCGCACCGGGGAGCTGTTTTTT. This translates into CASSLDRTRTGELFF.

This chain connects TRBV5-8 to TRBJ1-1; 8 nucleotides match TRBD1. Trimming cost V 0 bases and J 0 bases; bases outside gene matches: 10. The CDR3 has 18 residues. Germline-derived CDR1 and CDR2 are SGHTS and YDEGEE. CDR3 DNA sequence: TGTGCCAGCAGCTTGGCAGGGGGCCACCGAATTCTGAACACTGAAGCTTTCTTT. Protein: CASSLAGGHRILNTEAFF.

The sample holds a few counts of this clone. The rearrangement links TRBV9 to TRBJ1-5; D is ambiguous. The CDR3 spans 14 residues. The ends were cut back, 0 bases at V and 3 bases at J, with 7 bases in the middle. CDR1 is SGDLS, CDR2 YYNGEE, per germline. The CDR3 DNA reads as TGTGCCAGCAGCGTAGGTGGTTTCAATCAGCCCCAGCATTTT. This sequence encodes CASSVGGFNQPQHF.

The chain joins TRBV7-2 to TRBJ2-4; D gene unclear. This CDR3 has 11 residues. Germline V gene sequence: CDR1 SGHTA, CDR2 FQGNSA. Trimming took 2 bases from V and 6 from J, leaving 2 bases between them. CDR3 bases: TGTGCCAGCAGCTTATCAAACATTCAGTACTTC. It codes for CASSLSNIQYF.

V gene TRBV11-1 combines with J gene TRBJ2-5, with TRBD2 identical over 7 bases. This CDR3 region has 14 residues. V dropped 4 bases and J dropped 0; count of bases not matched to a gene: 2. Germline V gene data show CDR1 as SGHAT and CDR2 as FQDESV (reference sequence). CDR3 DNA sequence: TGTGCCAGCAGCTCCGGGACTAACCAAGAGACCCAGTACTTC. This encodes CASSSGTNQETQYF.

This chain uses TRBV2 with TRBJ1-4; the match to TRBD1 covers 7 bases. Germline CDR1 is SNHLY and CDR2 is FYNNEI. This CDR3 is 13 amino acids long. Germline trimming cut 7 bases from V and 11 bases from J; bases unmatched to any gene: 10. The CDR3 DNA sequence: TGTGCCAGCACCTGGGACAGCTCGATTAAACTGTTTTTT. The encoded protein is CASTWDSSIKLFF. The entire variable domain, with the rest obtained from reference TRBV2 and TRBJ1-4, is as follows: EPEVTQTPSHQVTQMGQEVILRCVPISNHLYFYWYRQILGQKVEFLVSFYNNEISEKSEIFDDQFSVERPDGSNFTLKIRSTKLEDSAMYFCASTWDSSIKLFFGSGTQLSVL.

V and J are TRBV2 and TRBJ2-7, with D possibly being TRBD1 (5 bases). The CDR3 has 10 residues. Per the germline V gene, CDR1 is SNHLY and CDR2 is FYNNEI. V was shortened by 7 bases and J by 6 bases, with 7 bases between the two germline ends. CDR3: CASKGFEQYF. The CDR3 bases are TGTGCCAGCAAGGGGTTCGAGCAGTACTTC.

The V gene is TRBV5-1, the J gene TRBJ2-6; D gene ambiguous. This CDR3 has 12 amino acids. Germline CDR1 and CDR2: SGHRS and YFSETQ. V was clipped by 0 bases and J by 6 bases, with 1 base between them. CDR3 coding DNA: TGCGCCAGCAGCTTGGAGGCCAACGTCCTGACTTTC. It yields the protein CASSLEANVLTF.

This clone was found once. The chain combines TRBV7-8 with TRBJ2-6; 8 nucleotides line up with TRBD1. The junction had 6 bases not matched to a gene; V was cut back by 5 bases and J by 0 bases. Germline-derived CDR1 and CDR2 are SGHVS and FQNEAQ. The CDR3 runs 17 residues. As DNA, the CDR3 is TGTGCCAGCAGCCCCGGACAGGGTGACTCTGGGGCCAACGTCCTGACTTTC. Its protein product is CASSPGQGDSGANVLTF.

The rearrangement uses TRBV12-5 and TRBJ2-1; TRBD1 matches at 8 bases. Germline V CDR1 and CDR2: LGHNT, FRNRAP. Unmatched junction bases numbered 2, after V lost 6 bases and J lost 7 bases. The CDR3 runs to 12 residues. The CDR3 nucleotides are TGTGCTAGTGGCCGGACAGGGAATGAGCAGTTCTTC. Its translation is CASGRTGNEQFF.

As DNA, the CDR3 is TGTGCCAGCAGCGTCGGACAGGGGCTAGATACGCAGTATTTT. It encodes CASSVGQGLDTQYF. The chain is built from TRBV9 and TRBJ2-3; 9 positions match TRBD1. The V segment lost 2 bases and the J segment 5 bases; nucleotides outside the gene matches: 3. Germline V gene sequence: CDR1 SGDLS, CDR2 YYNGEE. This CDR3 comprises 14 residues.

The J gene is TRBJ2-2, the V gene TRBV28, with D tentatively TRBD1 (6 bases). This CDR3 spans 13 amino acids. The V end was cut by 6 bases, the J end by 7 bases, with 12 bases between. Germline loops: CDR1 MDHEN, CDR2 SYDVKM. CDR3 in DNA: TGTGCCAGCAGGGACAGATTTGGCGGGGAGCTGTTTTTT. It codes for CASRDRFGGELFF.

This clone has just a few counts. J is TRBJ2-4 and V is TRBV4-1; D uncertain. Per the germline V gene, CDR1 is MGHRA and CDR2 is YSYEKL. V was cut by 0 bases and J by 5 bases, with 14 bases left in between. This CDR3 region has 16 residues. In DNA form, the CDR3 reads TGCGCCAGCAGCCAAGATGCCCTGGGTTGGGAAAACATTCAGTACTTC. Translating it yields CASSQDALGWENIQYF.

The V and J genes are TRBV27 and TRBJ2-5; D may be TRBD1 (6 bases). CDR3 length: 13 residues. The V and J ends lost 3 bases and 5 bases respectively, with 10 bases between them. The germline V gene has CDR1 MNHEY and CDR2 SMNVEV (reference sequence). CDR3: CASSFTGSETQYF. For the CDR3, the DNA is TGTGCCAGCAGTTTTACAGGGAGTGAGACCCAGTACTTC.

V and J are TRBV7-2 and TRBJ2-5; 7 nucleotides match TRBD2. Per germline, CDR1 SGHTA and CDR2 FQGNSA. The length of the CDR3 is 16 residues. V gave up 5 bases and J gave up 5 bases; unmatched junction bases: 14. CDR3: CASSQGAGVGRETQYF. For the CDR3, the DNA is TGTGCCAGCAGCCAAGGGGCGGGAGTGGGACGCGAGACCCAGTACTTC.

The chain carries TRBV4-1 and TRBJ2-3; 8 bases agree with TRBD1. CDR3 size: 16 residues. The germline V gene has CDR1 MGHRA and CDR2 YSYEKL. The V and J ends lost 4 bases and 0 bases, in that order; junction bases with no gene match: 6. DNA for the CDR3: TGCGCCAGCAGCCCCCAGGGGGCAAGTAGCACAGATACGCAGTATTTT. Amino acid sequence: CASSPQGASSTDTQYF.

The chain has TRBV5-4 and TRBJ1-2, with D possibly TRBD1 on 6 matching bases. CDR1 and CDR2 (germline): SGHNT, YYREEE (reference sequence). The CDR3 sequence is 19 residues long. V gave up 3 bases and J gave up 0 bases, with 24 bases separating them. The CDR3 sequence is CASSSRSGGGASPNYGYTF. CDR3 in DNA: TGTGCCAGCAGCTCCCGTTCGGGGGGGGGCGCCTCGCCTAACTATGGCTACACCTTC.

This sequence joins TRBV27 and TRBJ2-7; TRBD2 matches at 10 bases. Germline V gene lookup returns CDR1 MNHEY and CDR2 SMNVEV (reference sequence). This CDR3 has 13 residues. The J segment lost 5 bases and the V segment lost 8 bases, leaving 6 bases of the junction unmatched. The CDR3 here is CASRSGGAHEQYF. The CDR3 DNA sequence: TGTGCCAGCCGGAGCGGGGGGGCCCACGAGCAGTACTTC.

This clone was found once. The chain employs TRBV4-2 and TRBJ2-1; D not resolved. The CDR3 has 15 amino acids. Germline CDR1 and CDR2: LGHNA and YNFKEQ. The V gene lost 0 bases and the J gene lost 1 base, with 7 bases spanning the gap. In DNA form, the CDR3 reads TGTGCCAGCAGCCAAGATCTCGAATCCTACAATGAGCAGTTCTTC. Its translation is CASSQDLESYNEQFF.